A selection of T cell receptor beta chains follows, all from one sample in a study of monozygotic twins with cystic fibrosis. TCRdb keeps only in-frame clones here, not all; method: immunoSEQ multiplex PCR. Counted here are approximately 10,000 clones, over 75% occurring once; the ten biggest clones make up around 0.5%. The sample was blood. The receptors derive from a young man with cystic fibrosis. Both conserved end residues are part of each CDR3. The D gene is left open where the match is weak. Clone size is given for some rows only: seen once, a few or many times, or a class if the clone is expanded.

TRBV18	TRBJ2-5	once	NA	CASSPETPPDRDQYF	TGTGCCAGCTCACCGGAGACACCCCCGGATCGGGACCAGTACTTC
TRBV30	TRBJ1-2	NA	TRBD1	CAWSLGTDYGYTF	TGTGCCTGGAGTTTAGGGACAGACTATGGCTACACCTTC
TRBV7-2	TRBJ1-4	once	NA	CASSSGQTEKLFF	TGTGCCAGCAGCTCCGGACAGACTGAAAAACTGTTTTTT
TRBV5-6	TRBJ2-3	once	TRBD1	CASRLTGQVSTDTQYF	TGTGCCAGCCGACTCACTGGACAGGTCTCCACAGATACGCAGTATTTT
TRBV7-3	TRBJ2-7	NA	TRBD1	CASPINRGRPSYEQYF	TGTGCCAGCCCAATAAACAGGGGGCGGCCGAGTTACGAGCAGTACTTC
TRBV30	TRBJ2-5	once	TRBD1	CAYSKDRGRETQYF	TGTGCCTATAGCAAGGACAGGGGGCGCGAGACCCAGTACTTC
TRBV29-1	TRBJ2-7	NA	NA	CSVSGGAGEQYF	TGCAGCGTTAGTGGCGGGGCGGGCGAGCAGTACTTC
TRBV5-1	TRBJ1-1	NA	NA	CASSIKGVETEAFF	TGCGCCAGCAGCATAAAAGGGGTGGAAACTGAAGCTTTCTTT
TRBV6-6	TRBJ2-2	few	NA	CASRNTGELFF	TGTGCCAGCAGAAACACCGGGGAGCTGTTTTTT
TRBV7-2	TRBJ2-3	NA	TRBD2	CASSFGTSGTDTQYF	TGTGCCAGCAGCTTTGGGACTAGCGGGACAGATACGCAGTATTTT
TRBV27	TRBJ2-1	NA	NA	CASSLSIGSGYNEQFF	TGTGCCAGCAGTTTATCGATCGGGTCGGGCTACAATGAGCAGTTCTTC
TRBV19	TRBJ1-3	NA	NA	CASSIPGGYSGNTIYF	TGTGCCAGTAGTATACCTGGAGGCTACTCTGGAAACACCATATATTTT
TRBV13	TRBJ2-3	NA	TRBD2	CASSPTSGRAPDTQYF	TGTGCCAGCAGCCCTACTAGCGGGAGGGCCCCAGATACGCAGTATTTT
TRBV5-4	TRBJ1-4	once	TRBD1	CASSADRVGEKLFF	TGTGCCAGCAGCGCCGACAGGGTCGGGGAAAAACTGTTTTTT
TRBV7-2	TRBJ2-2	NA	NA	CASSLFQGTGELFF	TGTGCCAGCAGCTTATTTCAGGGGACCGGGGAGCTGTTTTTT
TRBV30	TRBJ2-7	NA	NA	CAWRGWDPSYEQYF	TGTGCCTGGAGGGGTTGGGATCCTTCCTACGAGCAGTACTTC
TRBV2	TRBJ2-3	NA	TRBD1	CASRERDRVMYF	TGTGCCAGCAGGGAAAGGGACAGGGTAATGTATTTT
TRBV7-9	TRBJ1-4	NA	NA	CASSLGSGTREKLFF	TGTGCCAGCAGCTTAGGGTCAGGCACGCGTGAAAAACTGTTTTTT
TRBV6-5	TRBJ1-5	NA	NA	CASSFQGGPQHF	TGTGCCAGCAGTTTCCAGGGAGGGCCCCAGCATTTT
TRBV28	TRBJ1-5	NA	NA	CASKLTRGVGNQPQHF	TGTGCCAGCAAATTAACTCGGGGGGTTGGCAATCAGCCCCAGCATTTT
TRBV10-3	TRBJ1-3	NA	NA	CAISESGLRARNTIYF	TGTGCCATCAGTGAGTCGGGTCTCAGGGCACGAAACACCATATATTTT
TRBV11-2	TRBJ2-3	NA	NA	CASSLTRVGSDTQYF	TGTGCCAGCAGCTTAACAAGGGTGGGGTCGGATACGCAGTATTTT
TRBV7-7	TRBJ2-7	NA	TRBD1	CASSCSDPGQGGHEQYF	TGTGCTAGCAGCTGCTCAGACCCGGGACAGGGGGGCCACGAGCAGTACTTC
TRBV5-1	TRBJ2-3	NA	NA	CASSLVPDTQYF	TGCGCCAGCAGCTTGGTTCCAGATACGCAGTATTTT
TRBV7-9	TRBJ1-5	few	TRBD1	CASSFTGANNQPQHF	TGTGCCAGCAGCTTTACAGGGGCCAACAATCAGCCCCAGCATTTT
TRBV9	TRBJ2-1	NA	NA	CASSPREKTYNEQFF	TGTGCCAGCAGCCCCCGGGAGAAGACCTACAATGAGCAGTTCTTC
TRBV2	TRBJ2-5	NA	NA	CASSTRGRETQYF	TGTGCCAGCAGTACCCGGGGGCGGGAGACCCAGTACTTC
TRBV5-4	TRBJ1-2	NA	NA	CASSSPRDGYTF	TGTGCCAGCAGCTCCCCCAGGGACGGCTACACCTTC
TRBV6-5	TRBJ1-2	NA	NA	CASSPTANYGYTF	TGTGCCAGCAGCCCGACAGCTAACTATGGCTACACCTTC
TRBV7-2	TRBJ1-4	NA	TRBD1	CASSSRTGEGEKLFF	TGTGCCAGCAGCTCCCGGACAGGGGAGGGCGAAAAACTGTTTTTT
TRBV4-3	TRBJ2-1	NA	TRBD2	CASSQEVAGAGQFF	TGCGCCAGCAGCCAAGAAGTAGCGGGGGCTGGGCAGTTCTTC
TRBV6-5	TRBJ1-1	few	NA	CASSYSWGVAFF	TGTGCCAGCAGTTACTCGTGGGGGGTAGCTTTCTTT
TRBV11-3	TRBJ2-7	NA	TRBD1	CASSLHTGAPSEQYF	TGTGCCAGCAGCTTGCATACAGGGGCCCCATCCGAGCAGTACTTC
TRBV5-4	TRBJ1-2	once	TRBD1	CASSPATGAYGYTF	TGTGCCAGCAGCCCTGCGACAGGGGCCTATGGCTACACCTTC
TRBV7-2	TRBJ2-5	NA	NA	CASSSPEKETQYF	TGTGCCAGCAGCTCCCCCGAGAAAGAGACCCAGTACTTC
TRBV5-1	TRBJ1-2	few	TRBD1	CASSPRSAGGDYGYTF	TGCGCCAGCAGCCCCAGATCGGCAGGGGGAGACTATGGCTACACCTTC
TRBV19	TRBJ2-1	NA	TRBD2	CASRWTSGSQEQFF	TGTGCCAGTAGGTGGACTAGCGGGAGCCAAGAGCAGTTCTTC
TRBV11-3	TRBJ2-1	NA	TRBD2	CASSLGRREKRSEQFF	TGTGCCAGCAGCTTAGGACGGCGGGAGAAGCGTAGTGAGCAGTTCTTC
TRBV6-7	TRBJ2-7	NA	NA	CASSYGDDYEQYF	TGTGCCAGCAGTTACGGCGACGACTACGAGCAGTACTTC
TRBV7-9	TRBJ1-3	NA	NA	CASSSGAGNSGNTIYF	TGTGCCAGCAGCTCGGGGGCAGGAAACTCTGGAAACACCATATATTTT
TRBV27	TRBJ2-3	NA	TRBD2	CASSLTSGNTDTQYF	TGTGCCAGCAGTTTGACTAGCGGGAATACAGATACGCAGTATTTT
TRBV19	TRBJ2-3	NA	TRBD2	CASSIGRGIGSTDTQYF	TGTGCCAGTAGTATAGGGCGGGGGATTGGTAGCACAGATACGCAGTATTTT
TRBV5-1	TRBJ2-2	NA	TRBD2	CASSPGTSGGRELFF	TGCGCCAGCAGCCCCGGGACTAGCGGGGGCCGGGAGCTGTTTTTT
TRBV15	TRBJ2-5	NA	NA	CATSSRGLGQETQYF	TGTGCCACCAGCAGCAGGGGTTTGGGCCAAGAGACCCAGTACTTC
TRBV7-2	TRBJ1-4	once	NA	CASIREGGSRFNEKLFF	TGTGCCAGCATCCGAGAGGGCGGGTCCAGATTTAATGAAAAACTGTTTTTT
TRBV7-8	TRBJ1-3	NA	NA	CASSLEWVEASGNTIYF	TGTGCCAGCAGCTTAGAGTGGGTTGAGGCCTCTGGAAACACCATATATTTT
TRBV4-1	TRBJ1-3	NA	NA	CASSQDGNGNTIYF	TGCGCCAGCAGCCAAGATGGAAATGGAAACACCATATATTTT
TRBV9	TRBJ2-5	NA	NA	CASSGRGSQETQYF	TGTGCCAGCAGCGGAAGGGGTTCACAAGAGACCCAGTACTTC
TRBV13	TRBJ2-2	NA	TRBD1	CASSQEEAGGTNTGELFF	TGTGCCAGCAGCCAAGAAGAAGCAGGGGGCACGAACACCGGGGAGCTGTTTTTT
TRBV30	TRBJ1-5	NA	NA	CAWSVHRDQPQHF	TGTGCCTGGAGTGTACACAGGGACCAGCCCCAGCATTTT
TRBV7-3	TRBJ1-6	NA	NA	CASSLLGRDNSPLHF	TGTGCCAGCAGCCTATTGGGCAGGGATAATTCACCCCTCCACTTT